A single sample is the source of the 21 T cell receptor beta chains below, sequenced in a study of CD8+ T cells in alopecia areata. Sequencing templates came from extracted RNA that was reverse transcribed into cDNA. The assay was immunoSEQ multiplex PCR, and TCRdb's table has in-frame clones only and misses some. The profile shows 140,000 to 150,000 clones, roughly 62% of them singletons. The sequences come from CD4+ T cells sorted from blood, collected at week 0. All receptors come from a human donor with alopecia areata.

This chain uses TRBV29-1 with TRBJ2-3; unclear D gene. The CDR3 sequence is 11 residues long. Germline CDR1 and CDR2: SQVTM and ANQGSEA. V gave up 2 bases and J gave up 6 bases, with 6 bases separating them. CDR3 sequence reads: CSVEWVDTQYF. For the CDR3, the DNA is TGCAGCGTTGAATGGGTGGATACGCAGTATTTT.

This rearrangement joins TRBV28 to TRBJ2-5; 9 bases agree with TRBD2. V lost 6 bases to trimming and J lost 4 bases; unmatched junction nucleotides: 15. This CDR3 has 17 amino acids. Germline CDR1 is MDHEN and CDR2 is SYDVKM. The CDR3 DNA reads as TGTGCCAGCAGCCCCGTGAGTGGCGGGGGGGCAGGAGAGACCCAGTACTTC. Its protein product is CASSPVSGGGAGETQYF.

The chain has TRBV6-1 and TRBJ2-7; D not certain. This CDR3 contains 13 residues. Germline V gene lookup returns CDR1 MNHNS and CDR2 SASEGT. V lost 8 bases and J lost 2, with 13 bases in between. The CDR3 coding sequence is TGTGCCAGCGACGAGGATTTGACCTACGAGCAGTACTTC. This encodes CASDEDLTYEQYF.

The chain couples TRBV7-8 to TRBJ2-7; 8 nucleotides line up with TRBD1. Germline V gives CDR1 SGHVS, CDR2 FQNEAQ. The CDR3 runs 15 residues. V lost 3 bases to trimming and J lost 2 bases; unmatched junction nucleotides: 6. CDR3: CASSFPDRVAYEQYF. Here the CDR3 DNA reads TGTGCCAGCAGCTTTCCGGACAGGGTAGCCTACGAGCAGTACTTC.

The chain combines TRBV29-1 with TRBJ2-5; D uncertain. Germline CDR1 SQVTM, CDR2 ANQGSEA. V lost 4 bases and J lost 2, with 8 bases in between. This CDR3 is 12 amino acids long. CDR3: CSVGGLQETQYF. The CDR3 coding sequence is TGCAGCGTTGGAGGCCTGCAAGAGACCCAGTACTTC.

V is TRBV11-2 and J is TRBJ1-1, with unresolved D. CDR1 is SGHAT, CDR2 FQNNGV, per germline. This CDR3 has 11 residues. Trimming shortened V by 1 base and J by 11 bases, and 8 bases separated the two germline ends. This CDR3 is CASSLVWQAFF. The CDR3 DNA follows: TGTGCCAGCAGCTTAGTATGGCAGGCTTTCTTT.

This sequence joins TRBV4-1 and TRBJ2-6, with D possibly matching TRBD1 (6 bases). Trimming took off 1 base at V and 1 base at J, with 17 bases between the two ends. The length of the CDR3 is 19 residues. CDR1 is MGHRA and CDR2 is YSYEKL in the germline V gene. CDR3 nucleotide sequence: TGCGCCAGCAGCCAAGGGGGCCCAGGGGTGTATTCTGGGGCCAACGTCCTGACTTTC. This translates into CASSQGGPGVYSGANVLTF.

This clone was seen a single time. V gene TRBV25-1 combines with J gene TRBJ1-1; D gene uncertain. CDR3 length: 13 amino acids. From germline, CDR1 is MGHDK and CDR2 SYGVNS. The V end lost 3 bases, the J end lost 0 bases, and 5 bases lay between the germline ends. The CDR3 is CASSESVNTEAFF. In DNA, the CDR3 is TGTGCCAGCAGTGAGTCAGTGAACACTGAAGCTTTCTTT.

In the case of this clone: This specimen includes other DNA sequences encoding the same CDR3. This chain uses TRBV29-1 with TRBJ2-2, with a tentative D call TRBD1 (5 bases). CDR1 is SQVTM and CDR2 is ANQGSEA in the germline V gene. This CDR3 is 13 amino acids long. The V and J ends lost 4 bases and 1 base respectively, with 7 bases between them. The CDR3 sequence: CSVGQLNTGELFF. CDR3 coding DNA: TGCAGCGTTGGACAGTTGAACACCGGGGAGCTGTTTTTT.

The chain links TRBV29-1 to TRBJ2-2, with D tentatively TRBD1 (6 bases). The germline V gene encodes CDR1 SQVTM and CDR2 ANQGSEA. The CDR3 covers 13 residues. V lost 5 bases, J lost 3 bases, and 10 bases lay in between. The CDR3 DNA is TGCAGCGTTTGGCAGGGGCACACCGGGGAGCTGTTTTTT. Its translation is CSVWQGHTGELFF.

The rearrangement joins TRBV7-9 to TRBJ2-1, with D tentatively TRBD1 (6 bases). Germline values: CDR1 SEHNR, CDR2 FQNEAQ (reference sequence). Trimming left V 5 bases short and J 6 bases short, with 17 bases between. This CDR3 is built from 15 residues. In DNA, the CDR3 is TGTGCCAGCAGCCGACAGGACGCCTTAAGCAATGAGCAGTTCTTC. Translation gives CASSRQDALSNEQFF.

This clone came up a few times. As DNA, the CDR3 is TGTGCCAGCAGCTTAGTCAGGGGGCGATTTAATTCACCCCTCCACTTT. Translation: CASSLVRGRFNSPLHF. The chain recombines TRBV7-9 with TRBJ1-6; 8 bases match TRBD1. CDR3 length: 16 residues. Germline CDR1 and CDR2: SEHNR and FQNEAQ (reference sequence). The V segment lost 1 base and the J segment 6 bases; nucleotides outside the gene matches: 5.

This chain joins TRBV18 and TRBJ2-7; D is possibly TRBD1 or TRBD2 (5 bases each). V was cut by 5 bases and J by 6 bases, with 11 bases left in between. The germline V gene encodes CDR1 KGHSH and CDR2 LQKENI. The CDR3 spans 12 residues. The CDR3 DNA is TGTGCCAGCTCAACGCCAGGGAGCGAGCAGTACTTC. As protein: CASSTPGSEQYF.

The rearrangement uses TRBV29-1 and TRBJ2-7, with D unclear. CDR3 size: 14 residues. Germline CDR1 reads SQVTM; CDR2 reads ANQGSEA. V was shortened by 7 bases and J by 0 bases, with 16 bases between the two germline ends. The CDR3 sequence is CSARVSDSSYEQYF. DNA of the CDR3: TGCAGCGCCCGGGTCTCGGATAGCTCCTACGAGCAGTACTTC.

The chain has TRBV4-1 and TRBJ1-2, with no clear D. The V end lost 1 base, the J end lost 8 bases, and 11 bases lay between the germline ends. The length of the CDR3 is 13 residues. CDR1 is MGHRA, CDR2 YSYEKL, per germline. The CDR3 DNA follows: TGCGCCAGCAGCCAAGTAACAGTTTACGGCTACACCTTC. Protein product: CASSQVTVYGYTF.

This clone was detected a few times. This rearrangement joins TRBV11-1 to TRBJ1-4; D is unresolved. Trimming left V 4 bases short and J 5 bases short, with 14 bases between. CDR1 and CDR2 from the germline V gene are SGHAT and FQDESV (reference sequence). The CDR3 loop spans 15 amino acids. The CDR3 DNA reads as TGTGCCAGCAGCTCCGACGGACTCCGGAATGAAAAACTGTTTTTT. Encoded protein: CASSSDGLRNEKLFF.

The J gene is TRBJ2-3, the V gene TRBV30; TRBD2 aligns across 10 bases. The V and J ends lost 0 bases and 2 bases, in that order; junction bases with no gene match: 5. The CDR3 runs 16 residues. Germline assignment: CDR1 GTSNPN and CDR2 SVGIG (reference sequence). CDR3 in amino acids: CAWSVGLAGDTDTQYF. Here the CDR3 DNA reads TGTGCCTGGAGTGTAGGGCTAGCGGGAGACACAGATACGCAGTATTTT. The complete variable domain, with remaining parts taken from reference TRBV30 and TRBJ2-3, reads SQTIHQWPATLVQPVGSPLSLECTVEGTSNPNLYWYRQAAGRGLQLLFYSVGIGQISSEVPQNLSASRPQDRQFILSSKKLLLSDSGFYLCAWSVGLAGDTDTQYFGPGTRLTVL.

The chain has TRBV4-1 and TRBJ2-1; D is uncertain. Germline CDR1 MGHRA, CDR2 YSYEKL. V shed 4 bases and J shed 12 bases, with 10 bases lying between them. The CDR3 runs to 11 residues. The CDR3 loop reads CASSPHFWQFF. As DNA, the CDR3 is TGCGCCAGCAGCCCGCACTTTTGGCAGTTCTTC.

The chain recombines TRBV5-4 with TRBJ2-2, with unresolved D. This CDR3 is built from 14 residues. With 5 bases removed from V and 0 bases from J, the gap between germline ends came to 8 bases. Germline loops: CDR1 SGHNT, CDR2 YYREEE (reference sequence). As DNA, the CDR3 is TGTGCCAGCAGGGGAAGAGCGAACACCGGGGAGCTGTTTTTT. Translation: CASRGRANTGELFF.

The gene calls are TRBV7-2 and TRBJ2-7; TRBD1 matches at 9 bases. Germline V gene sequence: CDR1 SGHTA, CDR2 FQGNSA. The CDR3 extends over 13 amino acids. V gave up 5 bases and J gave up 5 bases; unmatched junction bases: 4. Here the CDR3 reads CASSHWTGDEQYF. In DNA form, the CDR3 reads TGTGCCAGCAGCCATTGGACAGGGGACGAGCAGTACTTC.

This clone has just a few counts. The chain recombines TRBV13 with TRBJ1-2; weak D call: TRBD1 (6 bases). The CDR3 sequence is 14 residues long. The germline V and J ends were trimmed by 6 bases and 5 bases, with 16 bases remaining between them. Germline lookup yields CDR1 PRHDT and CDR2 FYEKMQ (reference sequence). The CDR3 spells CASRLQGNLYGYTF. The CDR3 DNA reads TGTGCCAGCAGGTTACAGGGAAATCTTTATGGCTACACCTTC.